A single sample gave rise to the 20 T cell receptor beta chains below, sequenced in a study of OX40 agonist ivuxolimab in advanced cancers. Clones were read by immunoSEQ multiplex PCR, and TCRdb kept only the in-frame ones, dropping some. The sample consists of roughly 80,000 clones, about 89% of them appearing once. Sequencing was performed on CD4+ or CD8+ T cells sorted from blood, taken in a trial of the OX40 agonist ivuxolimab. The receptors were sampled from an adult with an advanced solid tumor such as melanoma, head and neck, liver or kidney cancer.

The chain has TRBV19 and TRBJ1-1; D is ambiguous. V was pared by 4 bases and J by 4 bases, with 13 bases between. CDR1 is LNHDA and CDR2 is SQIVND in the germline V gene (reference sequence). The CDR3 has 14 residues. This CDR3 reads CASSTLARGTEAFF. The CDR3 DNA follows: TGTGCCAGTAGTACGCTAGCCCGGGGCACTGAAGCTTTCTTT.

The V gene is TRBV2, the J gene TRBJ1-5; D gene unclear. The CDR3 totals 15 residues. The V end lost 6 bases, the J end lost 2 bases, and 14 bases lay between the germline ends. Germline V gene lookup returns CDR1 SNHLY and CDR2 FYNNEI. The DNA for the CDR3 is TGTGCCAGCAGCGGGAATGGGCAGGGCAATCAGCCCCAGCATTTT. It specifies CASSGNGQGNQPQHF.

The rearrangement uses TRBV30 and TRBJ2-2; D not resolved. V was trimmed by 2 bases and J by 2 bases, leaving 3 bases between them. The CDR3 spans 12 residues. Per the germline V gene, CDR1 is GTSNPN and CDR2 is SVGIG (reference sequence). CDR3 DNA: TGTGCCTGGAGTTCCAACACCGGGGAGCTGTTTTTT. This encodes CAWSSNTGELFF.

The V and J genes are TRBV5-4 and TRBJ1-6; tentative D call: TRBD1 (6 bases). The ends were cut back, 4 bases at V and 7 bases at J, with 15 bases in the middle. Germline values: CDR1 SGHNT, CDR2 YYREEE (reference sequence). The CDR3 loop spans 15 amino acids. This CDR3 reads CASSIRTASNSPLHF. Here the CDR3 DNA reads TGTGCCAGCAGCATAAGGACAGCATCCAATTCACCCCTCCACTTT.

The chain is built from TRBV29-1 and TRBJ1-1, with D perhaps matching TRBD1 (5 bases). This CDR3 has 13 residues. Trimming took off 7 bases at V and 3 bases at J, with 15 bases between the two ends. CDR1 is SQVTM, CDR2 ANQGSEA, per germline. Here the CDR3 DNA reads TGCAGCGCACCTGGGACTGGGGACACTGAAGCTTTCTTT. This encodes CSAPGTGDTEAFF. The variable domain in full, with the rest retrieved from reference TRBV29-1 and TRBJ1-1, is SAVISQKPSRDICQRGTSLTIQCQVDSQVTMMFWYRQQPGQSLTLIATANQGSEATYESGFVIDKFPISRPNLTFSTLTVSNMSPEDSSIYLCSAPGTGDTEAFFGQGTRLTVV.

V is TRBV14 and J is TRBJ2-1; D is perhaps TRBD2 (5 bases). The V gene lost 0 bases and the J gene lost 13 bases, with 13 bases spanning the gap. Germline V CDR1 and CDR2: SGHDN, FVKESK. This CDR3 has 13 residues. The CDR3 nucleotides are TGTGCCAGCAGCCAAGATTTACGAGGGTCTCAGTTCTTC. Amino acid sequence: CASSQDLRGSQFF.

This clone was observed a handful of times. The chain is built from TRBV2 and TRBJ1-5; weak D call: TRBD1 (6 bases). Trimming pared 6 bases from V and 5 bases from J, leaving 14 bases between. This CDR3 has 14 residues. The germline V gene has CDR1 SNHLY and CDR2 FYNNEI. The CDR3 loop reads CASSRGRQDQPQHF. The CDR3 DNA is TGTGCCAGCAGCCGGGGGAGACAGGATCAGCCCCAGCATTTT.

CDR3 bases: TGTGCCAGCAGCCCCTATAGAACCAACGAGCAGTACTTC. Its translation is CASSPYRTNEQYF. This rearrangement joins TRBV27 to TRBJ2-7; D gene uncertain. Germline loops: CDR1 MNHEY, CDR2 SMNVEV (reference sequence). The CDR3 sequence is 13 residues long. The V gene lost 6 bases and the J gene lost 5 bases, with 14 bases spanning the gap.

As to this clone: Relative to the germline gene, one junction end is altered; a read error may explain this. Distinct nucleotide sequences in the sample also encode this CDR3. The chain recombines TRBV5-1 with TRBJ2-7, with TRBD2 identical over 13 bases. Per the germline V gene, CDR1 is SGHRS and CDR2 is YFSETQ. There are 17 residues in the CDR3. The CDR3 bases are TGCGCCAGCAGCGAAGGGCTATGGACTAGCGGGAGTAGTGAGCAGTATTTC. Amino acids: CASSEGLWTSGSSEQYF.

This clone was observed a handful of times. The chain has TRBV15 and TRBJ2-7, with 9 positions matching TRBD1. CDR1 is LNHNV and CDR2 is YYDKDF in the germline V gene (reference sequence). The CDR3 sequence is 15 residues long. V shed 0 bases, J shed 3 bases, and the junction held 3 bases outside the gene matches. The CDR3 DNA reads as TGTGCCACCAGCAGAGACAGGGACAGGGTCTACGAGCAGTACTTC. This codes for CATSRDRDRVYEQYF.

The chain couples TRBV19 to TRBJ2-3; D unclear. CDR1 LNHDA and CDR2 SQIVND come from the germline V gene (reference sequence). Between the trimmed V and J ends, which lost 4 bases and 1 base, there was a span of 9 bases. The CDR3 extends over 14 amino acids. This CDR3 is CASSTIGGTDTQYF. Written as DNA, the CDR3 is TGTGCCAGTAGTACAATTGGCGGCACAGATACGCAGTATTTT.

The J gene is TRBJ1-3, the V gene TRBV28; D is ambiguous. Germline V gene sequence: CDR1 MDHEN, CDR2 SYDVKM. This CDR3 contains 14 residues. The ends were cut back, 6 bases at V and 4 bases at J, with 13 bases in the middle. CDR3 sequence reads: CASSPTRGGNTIYF. DNA of the CDR3: TGTGCCAGCAGCCCGACTCGGGGAGGAAACACCATATATTTT.

This clone was seen a few times. The junction differs from germline at one of its ends, possibly a read error. The chain carries TRBV7-7 and TRBJ2-7; TRBD1 matches 8 bases. The germline V gene has CDR1 SSHAT and CDR2 FNYEAQ (reference sequence). The CDR3 loop spans 14 amino acids. The CDR3 region is CASSFGTGPYEQYF. CDR3 sequence (DNA): TGTGCTAGCAGCTTCGGGACAGGTCCCTACGAGCAGTACTTC. The full variable domain, its missing parts supplied by reference TRBV7-7 and TRBJ2-7, is GAGVSQSPRYKVTKRGQDVTLRCDPISSHATLYWYQQALGQGPEFLTYFNYEAQPDKSGLPSDRFSAERPEGSISTLTIQRTEQRDSAMYRCASSFGTGPYEQYFGPGTRLTVT.

The V call is TRBV10-3, the J call TRBJ1-4, with unresolved D. The CDR3 is made up of 15 amino acids. V dropped 0 bases and J dropped 2 bases, with 7 bases sitting between them. Germline lookup yields CDR1 ENHRY and CDR2 SYGVKD. This CDR3 is CAISESTQTNEKLFF. The CDR3 nucleotides are TGTGCCATCAGTGAGTCGACACAGACTAATGAAAAACTGTTTTTT.

The V call is TRBV13, the J call TRBJ2-5, with a weak D call TRBD2 (6 bases). This CDR3 has 19 residues. Germline-derived CDR1 and CDR2 are PRHDT and FYEKMQ (reference sequence). V was clipped by 5 bases and J by 4 bases, with 29 bases between them. The CDR3: CASSLQVGGELRVRETQYF. The CDR3 DNA sequence: TGTGCCAGCAGCCTTCAAGTGGGGGGAGAATTGAGAGTAAGAGAGACCCAGTACTTC.

The chain carries TRBV21-1 and TRBJ1-5; the D call TRBD1 from the table was never checked on the DNA. TRBV21-1 is a recognized pseudogene. The CDR3 is made up of 15 amino acids. The DNA of the CDR3 is TGTGCCAGCAGCAAAACGGGACAGGGAAATCAGCCCCAGCATTTT. Its translation is CASSKTGQGNQPQHF.

The chain is built from TRBV7-9 and TRBJ2-3, with D possibly being TRBD2 (6 bases). Trimming left V 5 bases short and J 5 bases short, with 11 bases between. This CDR3 is 13 amino acids long. In germline, CDR1 is SEHNR, CDR2 FQNEAQ (reference sequence). The CDR3 protein is CASSGGTGDTQYF. CDR3 DNA: TGTGCCAGCAGCGGGGGGACTGGAGATACGCAGTATTTT.

The gene calls are TRBV5-6 and TRBJ2-5; 15 nucleotides line up with TRBD2. The CDR3 consists of 18 residues. Per germline, CDR1 SGHDT and CDR2 YYEEEE. V lost 1 base to trimming and J lost 6 bases; unmatched junction nucleotides: 10. CDR3 protein: CASSLRGLAGGGSKTQYF. The CDR3 DNA is TGTGCCAGCAGCTTGAGGGGACTAGCGGGAGGAGGGAGCAAGACCCAGTACTTC.

CDR3 in amino acids: CASSFDYRGSYEQYF. The DNA of the CDR3 is TGTGCCAGCAGTTTCGACTACAGGGGCTCCTACGAGCAGTACTTC. The V gene is TRBV27, the J gene TRBJ2-7; TRBD1 matches at 7 bases. V was clipped by 3 bases and J by 0 bases; unmatched bases: 5. The CDR3 extends over 15 amino acids. CDR1 and CDR2 from the germline V gene are MNHEY and SMNVEV (reference sequence).

The chain links TRBV19 to TRBJ2-2, with D unclear. The length of the CDR3 is 17 residues. CDR1 is LNHDA, CDR2 SQIVND, per germline (reference sequence). The ends were cut back, 6 bases at V and 6 bases at J, with 23 bases in the middle. CDR3 DNA sequence: TGTGCCAGTAGCACCGATACACAGAAATCTTGGGCCGGGGAGCTGTTTTTT. Translation gives CASSTDTQKSWAGELFF.